This T cell receptor beta chain was observed in a study of human T cells and chemical hapten exposure. Regarding time point: pre-sensitization, week 0. Documented treatment: therapeutic diphenylcyclopropenone sensitization with weekly scalp DPC. Sequencing started from total RNA isolated from unfractionated whole blood. Each CDR3 protein is one row after TCRdb ran MiXCR on the RACE reads. The repertoire holds some 200,000 distinct CDR3 sequences, under 35% seen once, with roughly 3% in the top ten. The material sequenced was whole blood, taken in connection with sensitization to the hapten diphenylcyclopropenone (DPC). The sequence derives from a woman under 40 with alopecia areata. Some clones in this sample may be carry-over from other donors' samples.

The CDR3 DNA is TGTGCCAGCAGCTTACTAGCGGGAGTTTACGAGCAGTTCTTC. The encoded protein is CASSLLAGVYEQFF. J is TRBJ2-1 and V is TRBV5-6; 11 nucleotides align to TRBD2. CDR1 and CDR2 from the germline V gene are SGHDT and YYEEEE. V shed 2 bases and J 10 bases; nucleotides not matched to a gene: 5. This CDR3 comprises 14 residues.